The text below deals with one T cell receptor (beta chain). Its cognate antigen is unknown. At one of its ends the junction is not consistent with the germline gene, which may arise from a read error. The sample originates from a study of cytomegalovirus exposure and HLA in healthy donors. Germline lookup yields CDR1 SSHAT and CDR2 FNYEAQ (reference sequence). CDR3 length: 9 amino acids. Clones were read by immunoSEQ multiplex PCR, and TCRdb kept only the in-frame ones, dropping some. The sample records roughly 190,000 clones, roughly nine tenths being singletons. Notes on the study in general: Across donors, most TCRs were seen rarely, yet some public ones were widespread. It was 150 to 200 TCR beta chains that were listed as cytomegalovirus-associated.

The sequenced material came from PBMCs. The sequence derives from a man aged 25-40 years in good health and CMV-seropositive. The J gene is TRBJ1-1, the V gene TRBV7-7; D remains ambiguous. The CDR3 spells CASRTEAFF. DNA of the CDR3: TGTGCTAGCAGAACTGAAGCTTTCTTT.